The 10 T cell receptor beta chains given below trace back to one sample, sequenced in a study of shared clonotypes between healthy human individuals. Measured with immunoSEQ multiplex PCR; TCRdb has only the in-frame clones, and not every one. The sample lists some 500,000 clones, 95% to 97% occurring once. Sequenced sample: naive CD4+ T cells sorted from blood. Specified subset: CD45RA+ positively selected. Every receptor here comes from a woman in her 30s in good health.

The gene calls are TRBV18 and TRBJ2-5; 9 bases fit TRBD2. The assigned J gene may be wrong: the sequence end matches TRBJ2-7 better. The germline gives CDR1 KGHSH, CDR2 LQKENI. The CDR3 totals 17 residues. CDR3 sequence: CASSPLQSSGTNYEQYF. The CDR3 DNA sequence: TGTGCCAGCTCACCACTTCAATCTAGCGGGACAAACTACGAGCAGTACTTC.

J is TRBJ2-7 and V is TRBV5-1; D not resolved. The germline V gene encodes CDR1 SGHRS and CDR2 YFSETQ. This CDR3 spans 15 amino acids. The V gene lost 0 bases and the J gene lost 4 bases, with 14 bases spanning the gap. The CDR3 coding sequence is TGCGCCAGCAGCTTGGCCTCGGCACTATTGTACGAGCAGTACTTC. Its protein is CASSLASALLYEQYF.

The chain has TRBV6-1 and TRBJ2-7, with D perhaps matching TRBD1 (5 bases). V gave up 2 bases and J gave up 6 bases, with 20 bases separating them. The CDR3 length is 16 residues. CDR1 MNHNS and CDR2 SASEGT come from the germline V gene. CDR3 coding DNA: TGTGCCAGCAGTGAACCACCCTTGGGCAGGGTTTCCGAGCAGTACTTC. Protein: CASSEPPLGRVSEQYF.

This sequence joins TRBV10-1 and TRBJ2-2; D not resolved. The CDR3 is 15 residues long. Germline V lookup: CDR1 WNHNN, CDR2 SYGVQD (reference sequence). V was shortened by 4 bases and J by 1 base, with 10 bases between the two germline ends. CDR3 nucleotide sequence: TGCGCCAGCAGTGCCAGACAATTGAACACCGGGGAGCTGTTTTTT. Protein: CASSARQLNTGELFF.

In its sample, this clone was seen once. The chain recombines TRBV28 with TRBJ2-1; D is unresolved. Germline lookup yields CDR1 MDHEN and CDR2 SYDVKM. V lost 5 bases, J lost 0 bases, and 5 bases lay in between. The CDR3 consists of 13 residues. Here the CDR3 reads CASSPDSYNEQFF. The CDR3 DNA reads as TGTGCCAGCAGTCCCGACTCCTACAATGAGCAGTTCTTC.

This chain joins TRBV27 and TRBJ2-1; 8 bases map to TRBD2. In germline, CDR1 is MNHEY, CDR2 SMNVEV (reference sequence). Trimming removed 6 bases from V and 7 bases from J; junction bases left unmatched: 5. The CDR3 runs 13 residues. Here the CDR3 reads CASRISGENEQFF. The DNA for the CDR3 is TGTGCCAGCAGAATTAGCGGGGAGAATGAGCAGTTCTTC.

The rearrangement joins TRBV6-6 to TRBJ1-4; D is possibly TRBD1 (6 bases). The CDR3 is made up of 14 amino acids. The V and J ends lost 7 bases and 8 bases respectively, with 17 bases between them. Per germline, CDR1 MNHNY and CDR2 SVGAGI (reference sequence). The CDR3 bases are TGTGCCAGCAATCACCTCCAGGGGAGGGAAAAACTGTTTTTT. Residues: CASNHLQGREKLFF.

The chain uses TRBV4-1 and TRBJ2-3; D is perhaps TRBD1 (6 bases). The CDR3 extends over 17 amino acids. Trimming left V 1 base short and J 3 bases short, with 17 bases between. Germline V lookup: CDR1 MGHRA, CDR2 YSYEKL. DNA of the CDR3: TGCGCCAGCAGCCAAGGACCCGGACAGAGGAGGACAGATACGCAGTATTTT. The encoded protein is CASSQGPGQRRTDTQYF.

This clone was observed once. The genes are TRBV9 and TRBJ2-1; 10 bases are a match to TRBD2. The CDR3 is 15 amino acids. Per germline, CDR1 SGDLS and CDR2 YYNGEE. Trimming removed 4 bases from V and 4 bases from J; junction bases left unmatched: 5. The CDR3 loop is CASSTQRGGYNEQFF. CDR3 in DNA: TGTGCCAGCAGCACCCAGCGGGGGGGATACAATGAGCAGTTCTTC.

The CDR3 protein is CASSMSGTATNEKLFF. CDR3 DNA sequence: TGTGCCAGTAGTATGTCTGGGACTGCAACTAATGAAAAACTGTTTTTT. The J gene is TRBJ1-4, the V gene TRBV19, with D tentatively TRBD1 (5 bases). The germline V gene encodes CDR1 LNHDA and CDR2 SQIVND (reference sequence). The CDR3 has 16 residues. V was pared by 3 bases and J by 0 bases, with 11 bases between.